Shown below are 9 T cell receptor beta chains from a single sample sequenced in a study of T cell clonotyping in hematopoietic cell transplantation. Sequenced by immunoSEQ multiplex PCR; TCRdb stores in-frame clones only, minus some. The table lists 14,000 or so clones, about 98% of them singletons. Sequences were derived from peripheral blood mononuclear cells, sampled 30 days after allogeneic stem cell transplant. The source is a female patient in her forties or fifties who had an allogeneic stem cell transplant from an unrelated donor, so T cells may come from the graft donor. Some clones in this sample may be carry-over from other donors' samples.

This clone has only one observation. The chain recombines TRBV10-3 with TRBJ2-3, with 7 bases that match TRBD2. This CDR3 has 17 amino acids. After removal of 0 bases from V and 1 base from J, the junction contained 7 bases not matched to a gene. CDR1 ENHRY and CDR2 SYGVKD come from the germline V gene. The CDR3 nucleotides read TGTGCCATCAGTGAGTCCGGGGGGTCGGGTGGCACAGATACGCAGTATTTT. This sequence encodes CAISESGGSGGTDTQYF.

This clone has only one observation. J is TRBJ1-1 and V is TRBV30; D gene ambiguous. This CDR3 is 12 amino acids long. V gave up 7 bases and J gave up 4 bases, with 13 bases separating them. Germline CDR1 is GTSNPN and CDR2 is SVGIG (reference sequence). The CDR3 is CALHPRGTEAFF. CDR3 nucleotides: TGTGCCTTGCACCCGCGAGGCACTGAAGCTTTCTTT.

The CDR3 protein is CASSGQGDYGYTF. As DNA, the CDR3 is TGTGCCAGCAGCGGACAGGGGGACTATGGCTACACCTTC. The chain links TRBV4-2 to TRBJ1-2; 10 nucleotides agree with TRBD1. This CDR3 has 13 amino acids. Germline lookup yields CDR1 LGHNA and CDR2 YNFKEQ. Germline trimming cut 5 bases from V and 3 bases from J; bases unmatched to any gene: 0.

J is TRBJ1-3 and V is TRBV27, with TRBD1 matching over 8 bases. CDR1 MNHEY and CDR2 SMNVEV come from the germline V gene (reference sequence). The J segment lost 0 bases and the V segment lost 5 bases, leaving 15 bases of the junction unmatched. This CDR3 has 19 amino acids. In nucleotides, the CDR3 is TGTGCCAGCAGTACACGAGACCCGGACAGGGACCCCTCTGGAAACACCATATATTTT. This codes for CASSTRDPDRDPSGNTIYF.

This sequence joins TRBV30 and TRBJ1-2; D unresolved. CDR3 size: 15 residues. V was shortened by 1 base and J by 0 bases, with 12 bases between the two germline ends. Germline lookup yields CDR1 GTSNPN and CDR2 SVGIG (reference sequence). Written as DNA, the CDR3 is TGTGCCTGGAGTGAAATGACGGGTTCTAACTATGGCTACACCTTC. It yields the protein CAWSEMTGSNYGYTF.

Comment on this clone: An end of the junction differs from the germline gene, which may be a read error. The chain combines TRBV2 with TRBJ1-2; D perhaps matches TRBD1 (5 bases). In germline, CDR1 is SNHLY, CDR2 FYNNEI. The CDR3 contains 13 residues. The CDR3, as DNA: TGTGCCAACAGTGCGAGACAGAACTATGGCTACACCTTC. This encodes CANSARQNYGYTF. The whole variable domain, filled in from reference TRBV2 and TRBJ1-2, reads EPEVTQTPSHQVTQMGQEVILRCVPISNHLYFYWYRQILGQKVEFLVSFYNNEISEKSEIFDDQFSVERPDGSNFTLKIRSTKLEDSAMYFCANSARQNYGYTFGSGTRLTVV.

This clone has only one observation. The genes are TRBV9 and TRBJ1-1; D gene uncertain. The V gene lost 0 bases and the J gene lost 4 bases, with 10 bases spanning the gap. CDR3 length: 14 amino acids. The germline V gene encodes CDR1 SGDLS and CDR2 YYNGEE. DNA for the CDR3: TGTGCCAGCAGCGTAGGTGGCGGGAGCACTGAAGCTTTCTTT. Its protein product is CASSVGGGSTEAFF.

The chain has TRBV6-5 and TRBJ1-4; D remains unclear. This CDR3 contains 13 residues. The V and J ends lost 2 bases and 8 bases respectively, with 9 bases between them. Germline V gene data show CDR1 as MNHEY and CDR2 as SVGAGI. The CDR3 DNA reads TGTGCCAGCAGTTACAGAATTCAGGAAAAACTGTTTTTT. Translation: CASSYRIQEKLFF.

V and J are TRBV25-1 and TRBJ2-7, with no clear D. The germline gives CDR1 MGHDK, CDR2 SYGVNS. This CDR3 region has 12 residues. Trimming shortened V by 4 bases and J by 0 bases, and 4 bases separated the two germline ends. CDR3: CASSASSYEQYF. DNA for the CDR3: TGTGCCAGCAGTGCGAGCTCCTACGAGCAGTACTTC.